This entry lists 30 T cell receptor beta chains sequenced from one sample in a study of immune evolution from preneoplasia to lung adenocarcinoma. Profiling relied on immunoSEQ multiplex PCR, and the TCRdb table lists in-frame clones only, not all of them. The sample lists about 26,000 clones; approximately 74% were seen once. Source material: FFPE invasive lung adenocarcinoma tissue. The receptor source for this set is a person aged 60 to 70 with invasive lung adenocarcinoma. Some clones in this sample may be carry-over from other donors' samples.

V usage is TRBV12-5 and J usage is TRBJ2-3, with TRBD2 matching over 8 bases. CDR1 is LGHNT, CDR2 FRNRAP, per germline. The CDR3 length is 21 residues. Trimming at V came to 5 bases and at J to 5 bases, leaving 27 bases not matched to a gene. Here the CDR3 DNA reads TGTGCTAGTGGTAATGCCTTTAATGCCGGCGGGCTAAGCGGGAGTCGAGATACGCAGTATTTT. This translates into CASGNAFNAGGLSGSRDTQYF.

By frequency in the sample, this clone is medium-sized (0.01 to 0.1%). J is TRBJ1-5 and V is TRBV15; possibly TRBD1 for D (5 bases). The V gene's germline CDR1 is LNHNV and CDR2 YYDKDF (reference sequence). The CDR3 is 14 amino acids. The V gene lost 1 base and the J gene lost 5 bases, with 9 bases spanning the gap. The CDR3 loop reads CATSRAGGYQPQHF. CDR3 bases: TGTGCCACCAGCAGAGCTGGGGGGTATCAGCCCCAGCATTTT.

The V call is TRBV9, the J call TRBJ1-5; maybe TRBD1 (5 bases). V was shortened by 1 base and J by 4 bases, with 12 bases between the two germline ends. CDR1 is SGDLS and CDR2 is YYNGEE in the germline V gene. The CDR3 has 15 residues. CDR3 DNA: TGTGCCAGCAGCGTATCAGGGTATGGGAATCAGCCCCAGCATTTT. Translating gives CASSVSGYGNQPQHF.

This clone came up once. The chain is built from TRBV7-2 and TRBJ2-4, with D possibly TRBD2 on 7 matching bases. V was cut by 3 bases and J by 7 bases, with 13 bases left in between. The CDR3 runs to 14 residues. The germline V gene encodes CDR1 SGHTA and CDR2 FQGNSA. The CDR3 nucleotides are TGTGCCAGCAGCTTCGGAGGGGGGGGGAACATTCAGTACTTC. It translates to CASSFGGGGNIQYF.

This clone counts as medium-sized. V usage is TRBV7-3 and J usage is TRBJ2-2; TRBD2 matches at 7 bases. Germline V gene sequence: CDR1 SGHTA, CDR2 FQGTGA. The J segment lost 3 bases and the V segment lost 4 bases, leaving 8 bases of the junction unmatched. The CDR3 is made up of 16 amino acids. This CDR3 is CASSSSASGYTGELFF. CDR3 DNA: TGTGCCAGCAGCTCCTCGGCTAGCGGATACACCGGGGAGCTGTTTTTT.

V gene TRBV30 combines with J gene TRBJ1-2; 7 bases agree with TRBD1. Trimming cost V 0 bases and J 5 bases; bases outside gene matches: 21. This CDR3 is 19 amino acids long. CDR1 is GTSNPN, CDR2 SVGIG, per germline (reference sequence). CDR3 nucleotide sequence: TGTGCCTGGAGTGTAATGGGGGCGGCAGGGGGAGGATCGGCGTATGGCTACACCTTC. Translated: CAWSVMGAAGGGSAYGYTF.

This clone was recorded only once. V gene TRBV5-1 combines with J gene TRBJ1-1, with TRBD1 identical over 10 bases. From germline, CDR1 is SGHRS and CDR2 YFSETQ. Trimming removed 3 bases from V and 5 bases from J; junction bases left unmatched: 16. The CDR3 spans 18 residues. The CDR3, as DNA: TGCGCCAGCAGCTCGAAAGGACAGGGGGTCGGTTTAGGTACTGAAGCTTTCTTT. Its translation: CASSSKGQGVGLGTEAFF.

This sequence joins TRBV6-5 and TRBJ1-4; D might be TRBD1 (5 bases). CDR1 and CDR2 from the germline V gene are MNHEY and SVGAGI. This CDR3 comprises 15 residues. V was cut by 0 bases and J by 10 bases, with 15 bases left in between. DNA for the CDR3: TGTGCCAGCAGTTACTCGAATGAGGGAAGGGGAAAACTGTTTTTT. This translates into CASSYSNEGRGKLFF.

V gene TRBV27 combines with J gene TRBJ1-2, with a tentative D call TRBD1 (6 bases). V lost 6 bases, J lost 4 bases, and 15 bases lay in between. This CDR3 spans 14 amino acids. Germline V lookup: CDR1 MNHEY, CDR2 SMNVEV (reference sequence). DNA for the CDR3: TGTGCCAGCAGGTCGGGGGGCGAAGTCTATGGCTACACCTTC. It yields the protein CASRSGGEVYGYTF.

The V gene is TRBV27, the J gene TRBJ2-2; no definite D call. CDR3 size: 15 residues. V lost 4 bases and J 0 bases, leaving 9 bases between the germline ends. Germline V CDR1 and CDR2: MNHEY, SMNVEV (reference sequence). As DNA, the CDR3 is TGTGCCAGCAGTTCTTGGGCAACGAACACCGGGGAGCTGTTTTTT. It codes for CASSSWATNTGELFF.

J is TRBJ2-5 and V is TRBV5-5; D is perhaps TRBD1 (6 bases). Germline V lookup: CDR1 SGHKS, CDR2 YYEKEE (reference sequence). The CDR3 runs to 16 residues. Trimming removed 6 bases at V and 0 bases at J, with 18 bases between. The DNA of the CDR3 is TGTGCCAGCAACAACCGGGGCAGGGGAAACCAAGAGACCCAGTACTTC. Its translation is CASNNRGRGNQETQYF.

The rearrangement links TRBV16 to TRBJ1-5, with D hard to call. The germline V and J ends were trimmed by 3 bases and 6 bases, with 9 bases remaining between them. The CDR3 covers 13 residues. Per germline, CDR1 KGHSY and CDR2 FQNENV. CDR3 loop: CASSQIEGQPQHF. For the CDR3, the DNA is TGTGCCAGCAGCCAGATAGAGGGTCAGCCCCAGCATTTT.

The chain recombines TRBV7-8 with TRBJ2-7, with a possible D match to TRBD2 (6 bases). Trimming left V 5 bases short and J 4 bases short, with 15 bases between. Germline CDR1 and CDR2: SGHVS and FQNEAQ. CDR3 length: 14 residues. CDR3 sequence reads: CASSQSGFWYEQYF. For the CDR3, the DNA is TGTGCCAGCAGCCAAAGCGGGTTTTGGTACGAGCAGTACTTC.

This clone was recorded a few times. The chain combines TRBV28 with TRBJ2-2, with D possibly called TRBD1 or TRBD2 (6 bases each). Germline values: CDR1 MDHEN, CDR2 SYDVKM. CDR3 length: 12 amino acids. V shed 5 bases and J shed 13 bases, with 14 bases lying between them. CDR3 amino acids: CASSTGGYGLFF. DNA of the CDR3: TGTGCCAGCAGTACCGGGGGCTACGGGCTGTTTTTT.

The genes are TRBV19 and TRBJ1-1, with D possibly being TRBD1 (6 bases). Trimming removed 7 bases from V and 0 bases from J, with 15 bases in between. Germline lookup yields CDR1 LNHDA and CDR2 SQIVND (reference sequence). The CDR3 consists of 15 residues. Here the CDR3 reads CASKQGSPLNTEAFF. The CDR3 nucleotides read TGTGCCAGTAAACAGGGCAGTCCCTTGAACACTGAAGCTTTCTTT. Based on the CDR3 plus reference TRBV19 and TRBJ1-1, the full variable domain is DGGITQSPKYLFRKEGQNVTLSCEQNLNHDAMYWYRQDPGQGLRLIYYSQIVNDFQKGDIAEGYSVSREKKESFPLTVTSAQKNPTAFYLCASKQGSPLNTEAFFGQGTRLTVV.

The chain carries TRBV7-2 and TRBJ2-7; TRBD2 matches 7 bases. The CDR3 covers 14 residues. CDR1 is SGHTA and CDR2 is FQGNSA in the germline V gene. The junction had 3 bases not matched to a gene; V was cut back by 1 base and J by 3 bases. CDR3: CASSLGGLFYEQYF. In DNA, the CDR3 is TGTGCCAGCAGCTTAGGGGGACTATTCTACGAGCAGTACTTC.

This clone is deemed medium-sized (0.01 to 0.1%). The rearrangement uses TRBV5-4 and TRBJ2-5, with no clear D. With 6 bases removed from V and 7 bases from J, the gap between germline ends came to 4 bases. Germline CDR1 is SGHNT and CDR2 is YYREEE (reference sequence). This CDR3 region has 9 residues. Written as DNA, the CDR3 is TGTGCCAGCAATGGGACCCAGTACTTC. Encoded protein: CASNGTQYF.

The chain has TRBV11-3 and TRBJ2-3; 8 positions match TRBD1. Trimming cost V 2 bases and J 0 bases; bases outside gene matches: 4. The CDR3 has 16 residues. Germline loops: CDR1 SGHNT, CDR2 YENEEA. CDR3 coding DNA: TGTGCCAGCAGCTTAATGGGGACAGGAAGCACAGATACGCAGTATTTT. Amino acid sequence: CASSLMGTGSTDTQYF.

This clone was seen once. The chain carries TRBV27 and TRBJ1-1; D ambiguous. In germline, CDR1 is MNHEY, CDR2 SMNVEV (reference sequence). The CDR3 consists of 13 residues. In DNA form, the CDR3 reads TGTGCAACCAGTTCTGAGTGGAACACTGAAGCTTTCTTT. It translates to CATSSEWNTEAFF.

This clone was detected a few times. The chain is built from TRBV28 and TRBJ2-7; D gene uncertain. V was shortened by 5 bases and J by 4 bases, with 6 bases between the two germline ends. From germline, CDR1 is MDHEN and CDR2 SYDVKM. The CDR3 is 11 amino acids. CDR3 nucleotide sequence: TGTGCCAGCAGTCTCCTTTACGAGCAGTACTTC. Protein sequence: CASSLLYEQYF.

The chain uses TRBV7-2 and TRBJ2-5; D gene uncertain. Trimming removed 1 base from V and 5 bases from J, with 14 bases in between. CDR3 length: 15 residues. Germline CDR1 is SGHTA and CDR2 is FQGNSA. The CDR3 region is CASSLGATFRETQYF. The CDR3 DNA reads TGTGCCAGCAGCTTAGGGGCGACTTTTCGGGAGACCCAGTACTTC.

The rearrangement uses TRBV5-1 and TRBJ1-1, with unresolved D. The CDR3 runs 15 residues. The V end was cut by 0 bases, the J end by 1 base, with 10 bases between. CDR1 is SGHRS, CDR2 YFSETQ, per germline. CDR3 loop: CASSLGSAGNTEAFF. Here the CDR3 DNA reads TGCGCCAGCAGCTTGGGGTCCGCGGGGAACACTGAAGCTTTCTTT.

V is TRBV18 and J is TRBJ1-1, with 9 bases lining up with TRBD1. The CDR3 loop spans 15 amino acids. J lost 0 bases, V lost 3 bases, and 2 bases had no gene match. Germline V CDR1 and CDR2: KGHSH, LQKENI. The CDR3: CASSPGTGLNTEAFF. The CDR3 region has the DNA TGTGCCAGCTCACCGGGGACAGGGTTGAACACTGAAGCTTTCTTT.

V gene TRBV11-3 combines with J gene TRBJ2-5; possibly TRBD1 for D (6 bases). Trimming shortened V by 5 bases and J by 5 bases, and 12 bases separated the two germline ends. CDR1 and CDR2 (germline): SGHNT, YENEEA. The length of the CDR3 is 13 residues. The CDR3 sequence: CASSRQVRETQYF. CDR3 bases: TGTGCCAGCAGCCGACAGGTCCGGGAGACCCAGTACTTC.

This chain joins TRBV30 and TRBJ2-3; 9 nucleotides line up with TRBD2. V shed 0 bases and J 5 bases; nucleotides not matched to a gene: 6. Germline V gene sequence: CDR1 GTSNPN, CDR2 SVGIG (reference sequence). The CDR3 extends over 15 amino acids. CDR3 in amino acids: CAWSVIAGGVDTQYF. Written as DNA, the CDR3 is TGTGCCTGGAGTGTCATTGCGGGAGGGGTAGATACGCAGTATTTT.

This chain connects TRBV19 to TRBJ2-1, with 7 bases that match TRBD2. With 8 bases clipped from V and 11 bases from J, the junction kept 12 bases outside the gene matches. CDR1 is LNHDA and CDR2 is SQIVND in the germline V gene (reference sequence). There are 13 residues in the CDR3. The CDR3 sequence: CASGPRGVRKQFF. CDR3 sequence (DNA): TGTGCCAGTGGCCCCCGGGGGGTTCGAAAGCAGTTCTTC.

CDR3 protein: CASSQETGTGYGYTF. The CDR3 DNA sequence: TGCGCCAGCAGCCAAGAGACCGGGACAGGGTATGGCTACACCTTC. The chain uses TRBV4-1 and TRBJ1-2; the match to TRBD1 covers 9 bases. The germline V gene has CDR1 MGHRA and CDR2 YSYEKL. Losses at the gene ends were 0 bases for V and 5 bases for J; bases not matched to a gene: 4. CDR3 length: 15 amino acids.

The J gene is TRBJ2-1, the V gene TRBV7-3, with 13 bases lining up with TRBD2. J was trimmed by 14 bases and V by 5 bases; bases with no gene match: 9. CDR1 is SGHTA, CDR2 FQGTGA, per germline. This CDR3 is built from 14 residues. The CDR3 bases are TGTGCCAGCAGCACGCTAGGGACTAGCGGGATCAAGTTCTTC. Translated, it gives CASSTLGTSGIKFF.

V is TRBV5-6 and J is TRBJ1-2; a weak D match, TRBD1 (6 bases). V was trimmed by 1 base and J by 3 bases, leaving 16 bases between them. The CDR3 consists of 16 residues. Germline V gene data show CDR1 as SGHDT and CDR2 as YYEEEE. CDR3 DNA: TGTGCCAGCAGCTTGTTGGGGGCAGGGGCCCACTATGGCTACACCTTC. It encodes CASSLLGAGAHYGYTF.

This clone was seen only a few times. The chain has TRBV25-1 and TRBJ2-7; D is unresolved. The germline V gene has CDR1 MGHDK and CDR2 SYGVNS. V was trimmed by 2 bases and J by 2 bases, leaving 1 base between them. The CDR3 is made up of 11 amino acids. CDR3 amino acids: CASSETYEQYF. In DNA, the CDR3 is TGTGCCAGCAGTGAAACCTACGAGCAGTACTTC.